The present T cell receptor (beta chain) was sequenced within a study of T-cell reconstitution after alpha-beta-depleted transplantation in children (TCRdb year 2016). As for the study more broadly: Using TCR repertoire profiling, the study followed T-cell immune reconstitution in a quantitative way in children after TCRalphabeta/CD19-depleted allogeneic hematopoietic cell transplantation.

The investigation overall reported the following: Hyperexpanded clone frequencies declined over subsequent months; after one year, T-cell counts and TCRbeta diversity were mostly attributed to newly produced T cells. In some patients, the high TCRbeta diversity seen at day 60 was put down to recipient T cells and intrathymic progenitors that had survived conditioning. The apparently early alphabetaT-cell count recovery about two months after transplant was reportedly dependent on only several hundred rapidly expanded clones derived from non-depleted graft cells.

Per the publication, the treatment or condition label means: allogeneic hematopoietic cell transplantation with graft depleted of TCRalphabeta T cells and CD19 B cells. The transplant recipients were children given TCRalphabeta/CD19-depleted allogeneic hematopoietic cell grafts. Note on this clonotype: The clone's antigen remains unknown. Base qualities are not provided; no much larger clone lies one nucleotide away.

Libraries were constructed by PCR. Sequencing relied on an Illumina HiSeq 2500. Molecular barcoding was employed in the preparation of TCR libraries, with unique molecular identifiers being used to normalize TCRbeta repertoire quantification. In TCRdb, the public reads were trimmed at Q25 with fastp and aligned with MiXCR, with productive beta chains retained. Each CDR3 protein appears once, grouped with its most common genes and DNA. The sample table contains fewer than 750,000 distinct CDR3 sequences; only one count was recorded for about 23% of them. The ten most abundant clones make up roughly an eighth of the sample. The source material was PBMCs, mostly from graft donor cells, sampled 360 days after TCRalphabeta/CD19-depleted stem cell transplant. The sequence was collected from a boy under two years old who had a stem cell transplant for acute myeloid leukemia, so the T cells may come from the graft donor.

The CDR3 region: CSASRTGPLTQYV. The DNA reads TGCAGTGCTAGCAGGACAGGGCCTTTGACGCAGTACGTC. The chain links TRBV20-1 with TRBJ2-7; TRBD1 lines up with 8 middle nucleotides. Ends trimmed: V by 3 bases, J by 9 bases; bases unmatched to a gene: 10. For CDR1 and CDR2, the germline V gene (reference sequence) lists DFQATT and SNEGSKA. Spanning cysteine to valine, the CDR3 consists of 13 amino acids. Of all the DNA, just the CDR3 is kept, 39 bases in frame from base 1.